The text below deals with one T cell receptor beta chain. This clonotype showed up many times. Its specific antigen is unknown. Base qualities are not at hand, and no much larger clone is one base apart. The library was made by RACE. The sequencer listed for this sample is NextSeq 500. During library preparation, unique molecular identifiers were attached to individual cDNA molecules so that TCRs could be counted in a quantitative, reproducible way. For every blood RNA sample, sequencing covered both the TCR alpha and TCR beta chains. Under the source paper's analysis protocol: Samples had a median of approximately 93,000 TCRs, with a range from roughly 23,224 to 750,000. V, J and CDR3 annotation of the TCR reads was carried out using the Decombinator software suite. For PS versus PT1 abundance plots, all samples were subsampled to the same number of TCRs (28,000). TCRs were defined as expanded if absent before sensitization and observed at least eight times at the 2-week time point. TCRdb took the public reads, trimmed them with fastp at Q25, ran MiXCR for clone calling and kept in-frame beta chains. All rows with the same CDR3 protein become a single entry with the most common DNA and genes. TCRdb, not the authors, supplied the V and J calls. The sample table contains roughly 380,000 distinct CDR3 sequences; only one count was recorded for about 6% of them. Jointly, the top ten make up 4.5% to 6% of the sample.

Trimming takes 1 base from V and 0 bases from J, and the germline ends sit 10 bases apart. The germline V gene sets CDR1 to MNHEY and CDR2 to SVGEGT. The CDR3 runs 17 residues from the cysteine to the phenylalanine. The read is trimmed to its CDR3 DNA, 51 bases read in frame from base 1. In the paper's terms, the time point label means: patch test 2, 6 weeks after DPC sensitization. In the paper's terms, the treatment or condition label means: therapeutic diphenylcyclopropenone sensitization with weekly scalp DPC. Blood at each patch-test visit was drawn before the patch test was applied. Patients were considered eligible if aged 18 to 70, diagnosed with alopecia and deemed suitable for DPC therapy, and patients were excluded if pregnant. Total RNA was extracted from unfractionated whole blood that had been collected in Tempus Blood RNA tubes. The data originate from a study of human T cells and chemical hapten exposure listed by TCRdb under 2021. Describing the broader study: For sensitization, 2% DPC in acetone was applied to a roughly 2 cm by roughly 2 cm area of upper inner arm skin. Throughout the roughly 26-week study period, patients were also given weekly therapeutic DPC doses on the scalp. Patch testing on the upper back used Finn chambers containing 0.01% DPC, with scoring done after 6 days according to International Contact Dermatitis Research Group standards. Peripheral blood TCR repertoire changes were tracked in vivo in alopecia patients during primary and secondary sensitization to the hapten diphenylcyclopropenone (DPC). Libraries were combined into a pool for sequencing, and differences in TCR yield between samples came mainly from small differences in library volumes within the pool. Blood samples were taken from patients before sensitization (week 0) and then at 2, 6 and about 24 weeks after DPC sensitization. The mostly female patient cohort included alopecia areata with under or over 50% scalp involvement, alopecia totalis and alopecia universalis. For TCR sequencing, blood came from about 29 alopecia patients at anywhere from one to four time points (pre-sensitization, 2, 6 and 24 weeks).

Summary of the overall study and its limitations: Repeated subsampling changed both the strength of the expansion versus patch-test correlation and the threshold at which the correlation became significant. A positive correlation was found between the number of PT1 expanded TCRs and patch test score, with significance reached at thresholds 8, 16 and 32 but not 4. Significantly more large CDR3 similarity clusters were formed by expanded TCRs than by pre-sensitization or healthy control sets, consistent with antigen-driven responses. Because all patients had alopecia, a presumed autoimmune disease, the immune response of the patients might differ from that of healthy individuals. DPC sensitization did not change the number of TCRs with a frequency above 1 in 1000, and there was no evidence of changes in global repertoire structure.

This clonotype originated in a woman aged 18-29 years with alopecia areata. Some clones in this sample may be carry-over from other donors' samples. The chain links TRBV6-2 or TRBV6-3 with TRBJ2-6, and TRBD1 may be the D gene, going by 5 matching bases. Here the sequenced sample was whole blood, taken in connection with sensitization to the hapten diphenylcyclopropenone (DPC). The nucleotide sequence reads TGTGCCAGCAGTTACTATGGACAAAGCTCTGGGGCCAACGTCCTGACTTTC. Translated, it gives CASSYYGQSSGANVLTF.